This T cell receptor beta chain was recorded in a study of blood T cell repertoires in COVID-19. Study-level background: Some COVID-19 samples were acute and others convalescent; all came from the United States, Italy and Spain.

This CDR3 comprises 13 residues. Germline V gene lookup returns CDR1 MNHNS and CDR2 SASEGT. The junction had 5 bases not matched to a gene; V was cut back by 3 bases and J by 7 bases. In the authors' workflow: Reference gene primer amplification yielded estimated nucleated cell counts. Repertoires were generated with immunoSEQ multiplex PCR, while TCRdb's copy carries only in-frame clones and drops some. The D gene and trimming were derived from the DNA, and the V and J assignments and clone size from that table. The table lists more than 45,000 clones, approximately 87% of them singletons. The sequenced sample consisted of peripheral blood. This clonotype was obtained from a woman in her sixties with COVID-19, enrolled during active disease. The chain has TRBV6-1 and TRBJ2-7; 8 nucleotides line up with TRBD2. The CDR3, as DNA: TGTGCCAGCAGTGAGTTTGGACTAGCTGAGCAGTACTTC. Protein: CASSEFGLAEQYF.